This T cell receptor (beta chain) was identified during a study of CD8+CD57+ T cells in acquired aplastic anemia. Broader study findings: It was found that nearly 30 CD8+ CDR3 sequences were shared between patients and controls. Patients did not significantly differ from controls in CD8+ Simpson's diversity.

Sequencing involved patients with CD8+CD57+ cell expansion previously shown by flow cytometry. Germline CDR1 is LNHDA and CDR2 is SQIVND (reference sequence). This CDR3 has 13 residues. Genomic DNA served as template for TCR beta VDJ and CDR3 profiling. TCRdb fed the reads into MiXCR, producing one record per CDR3 protein. The table lists some 150,000 distinct CDR3 sequences, 40% to 65% of them singletons, with less than 15% in the top ten. On this clonotype itself: Its target is unknown. Mismatch with germline at one junction end may stem from a read error.

The rearrangement joins TRBV19 to TRBJ1-1; no definite D call. The sequence derives from a human donor with aplastic anemia. The sample comprised sorted CD4+, CD8+, or CD8+CD57+ T cells (not recorded which) from PBMCs. The CDR3 DNA is TGTACCAGTAGTGTGGGCCGGAACACTGAAGCTTTCTTT. Translation: CTSSVGRNTEAFF.